This entry is about one T cell receptor (beta chain). This entry is derived from a study of regulatory T cells in long-lasting Graves disease. Researchers made TCR beta libraries by using iRepertoire HTBI primers and running Arm-PCR on CDR3 regions. TCRdb analysed the multiplex PCR reads with MiXCR anew, one entry per CDR3 protein. The sample yields 350,000 to 550,000 distinct CDR3 sequences, less than 20% seen once. The sample's time point: newly diagnosed GD, antithyroid drugs for less than 3 months. There was RNA extracted from PBMCs, and the TCR library was made from it. These same records also appear under a second study, on T cells in Graves' hyperthyroidism and ophthalmopathy.

The material sequenced was peripheral blood mononuclear cells (PBMCs), taken at new diagnosis, from a patient treated with antithyroid drugs. The TCR comes from a woman aged 18-29 years with Graves disease.

The CDR3 coding sequence is TGTGCCAGCAGTCCAAGGGAGGGGGGTTCCGAGCAGTACTTC. It codes for CASSPREGGSEQYF. J is TRBJ2-7 and V is TRBV6-1, with a weak D call TRBD2 (7 bases). CDR1 is MNHNS and CDR2 is SASEGT in the germline V gene. Trimming removed 5 bases from V and 6 bases from J, with 17 bases in between. The CDR3 loop spans 14 amino acids.